The rows below give T cell receptor beta chains drawn from one sample of a study of blood T cell repertoires in COVID-19. Sequenced by immunoSEQ multiplex PCR; TCRdb stores in-frame clones only, minus some. The sample has about 300,000 clones, 75% to 90% seen once. The sequencing sample was made of PBMCs or T cells enriched from blood (not recorded which). The receptors derive from a man aged 60 to 69 who had recovered from COVID-19. Both conserved end residues are part of each CDR3. Each record gives: V gene, D gene, CDR3 length, J gene, clone size, CDR3 DNA, CDR3 protein. A D gene is named only where the DNA matches it firmly. The size entry is marked missing in some rows and otherwise reads once, few, many or a size class.

TRBV18	TRBD1	15	TRBJ2-7	-	TGTGCCAGCTCACTGTCAACCGGGACAGTTGACGAGCAGTACTTC	CASSLSTGTVDEQYF
TRBV2	TRBD2	14	TRBJ2-3	-	TGTGCCAGCAGACGGGACTATACGGTAGATACGCAGTATTTT	CASRRDYTVDTQYF
TRBV27	TRBD1	16	TRBJ1-6	-	TGTGCCAGCAGTCCCCGACCGGGACAGGGGGCTTCACCCCTCCACTTT	CASSPRPGQGASPLHF
TRBV29-1	TRBD2	16	TRBJ2-1	-	TGCAGCGTCGCTAACCCAGCGGGAGCTTCTTACAATGAGCAGTTCTTC	CSVANPAGASYNEQFF
TRBV7-6	-	15	TRBJ1-2	-	TGTGCCAGCAGCAAAAGCGGGTCAGGGAACTATGGCTACACCTTC	CASSKSGSGNYGYTF
TRBV5-1	-	14	TRBJ2-5	-	TGCGCCAGCAGCTCAGGGGCCACCCAAGAGACCCAGTACTTC	CASSSGATQETQYF
TRBV4-2	-	15	TRBJ2-7	-	TGTGCCAGCAGCCAAGAGTACAACTACCCTGGAGAGCAGTACTTC	CASSQEYNYPGEQYF
TRBV11-3	-	16	TRBJ2-2	-	TGTGCCAGCAGCTTAGCTCGGCTAGCAGGGGCCGGGGAGCTGTTTTTT	CASSLARLAGAGELFF
TRBV28	-	12	TRBJ1-2	-	TGTGCCAGCAGTTTGACAGGCTATGGCTACACCTTC	CASSLTGYGYTF
TRBV9	-	14	TRBJ2-5	-	TGTGCCAGCAGCGTACAGGGATCGGAAGAGACCCAGTACTTC	CASSVQGSEETQYF
TRBV5-1	TRBD2	16	TRBJ2-1	once	TGCGCCAGCAGCACAATTAGCGGGAGCATGTCTTATGAGCAGTTCTTC	CASSTISGSMSYEQFF
TRBV7-9	-	15	TRBJ1-6	-	TGTGCCAGCAGCTTAGGAAGACGGCAGGATTCACCCCTCCACTTT	CASSLGRRQDSPLHF
TRBV7-3	TRBD2	16	TRBJ2-1	few	TGTGCCAGCAGCTTAACATTCCGCGGGAGTAGCAGTGAGCAGTTCTTC	CASSLTFRGSSSEQFF
TRBV10-3	-	15	TRBJ1-1	few	TGTGCCATCAGTGAGTGGGCCCCTGGAAACACTGAAGCTTTCTTT	CAISEWAPGNTEAFF
TRBV6-5	TRBD1	15	TRBJ1-1	-	TGTGCCAGCAGCCCAGGGGGCGTGGGGAACACTGAAGCTTTCTTT	CASSPGGVGNTEAFF
TRBV15	-	16	TRBJ1-4	-	TGTGCCACCAGCAGAACAACGAGAGGCACTAATGAAAAACTGTTTTTT	CATSRTTRGTNEKLFF
TRBV3-1/TRBV3-2	TRBD2	17	TRBJ2-5	-	TGTGCCAGCAGCCAAGATATGTGGAGCGGGAGCGGGGAGACCCAGTACTTC	CASSQDMWSGSGETQYF
TRBV7-3	-	13	TRBJ2-5	-	TGTGCCAGCAGCTTGTCGCAGGGTGAGACCCAGTACTTC	CASSLSQGETQYF
TRBV3-1/TRBV3-2	-	15	TRBJ2-3	-	TGTGCCAGCAGCCGAGTACTAGGACGCACAGATACGCAGTATTTT	CASSRVLGRTDTQYF
TRBV5-5	-	15	TRBJ2-7	few	TGTGCCAGCAGCTTGAGGTCAGGGCAGCCCTACGAGCAGTACTTC	CASSLRSGQPYEQYF
TRBV5-1	TRBD2	17	TRBJ2-4	-	TGCGCCAGCAGCTTGTTGCCCCTCGGGACTAGCGGATACATTCAGTACTTC	CASSLLPLGTSGYIQYF
TRBV10-3	-	13	TRBJ1-5	once	TGTGCCATCAGTCCGACAGAGAATCAGCCCCAGCATTTT	CAISPTENQPQHF
TRBV30	-	15	TRBJ2-3	-	TGTGCCTGGAGTAGGTTAGGAGGGTTCACAGATACGCAGTATTTT	CAWSRLGGFTDTQYF
TRBV14	-	12	TRBJ2-1	-	TGTGCCAGCAGCCAAAGCGGATCGGGGCAGTTCTTC	CASSQSGSGQFF
TRBV6-6	TRBD1	13	TRBJ2-7	-	TGTGCCAGCCGGGACAGGACTACCTACGAGCAGTACTTC	CASRDRTTYEQYF
TRBV18	-	14	TRBJ2-3	-	TGTGCCAGCTCACGGGGCTTTAGCACAGATACGCAGTATTTT	CASSRGFSTDTQYF
TRBV5-1	TRBD1	15	TRBJ1-1	-	TGCGCCAGCAGCTTGGAGACTCCAGGGGGGACTGAAGCTTTCTTT	CASSLETPGGTEAFF
TRBV14	TRBD1	13	TRBJ2-5	-	TGTGCCTCGGCGCAGGGGGCGTGGGAGACCCAGTACTTC	CASAQGAWETQYF
TRBV19	TRBD1	14	TRBJ1-1	-	TGTGCCAGTAGTCTCATGGACAGGGGGACTGAAGCTTTCTTT	CASSLMDRGTEAFF
TRBV24-1	-	13	TRBJ1-4	-	TGTGCCACCAGTTCCCCGTCTAATGAAAAACTGTTTTTT	CATSSPSNEKLFF
TRBV19	TRBD2	15	TRBJ2-1	-	TGTGCCAGTAGCCAACTAGCGGGAGGGAACAATGAGCAGTTCTTC	CASSQLAGGNNEQFF
TRBV5-4	-	16	TRBJ1-3	-	TGTGCCAGCAGCTCAATCCTCGGGGACACTGGAAACACCATATATTTT	CASSSILGDTGNTIYF
TRBV3-1/TRBV3-2	TRBD2	16	TRBJ2-3	-	TGTGCCAGCAGCTCCCGACTAGCTTCCAGCTCAGATACGCAGTATTTT	CASSSRLASSSDTQYF
TRBV27	TRBD2	15	TRBJ2-7	-	TGTGCCAGCAGTTCTCTAAGCGGGAGAGGTTACGAGCAGTACTTC	CASSSLSGRGYEQYF
TRBV19	-	14	TRBJ2-5	-	TGTGCCAGTAGTGACGTTGCGGCGAGAGAGACCCAGTACTTC	CASSDVAARETQYF
TRBV29-1	TRBD1	14	TRBJ2-1	few	TGCAGCGCGTCGGACAGGGGGCAGGTAAATGAGCAGTTCTTC	CSASDRGQVNEQFF
TRBV6-5	-	15	TRBJ1-5	-	TGTGCCAGCAGTTACTCGACAGACAGGAGGCAGCCCCAGCATTTT	CASSYSTDRRQPQHF
TRBV5-6	-	13	TRBJ2-1	-	TGTGCCAGCATTCCGAATATCGGTAATGAGCAGTTCTTC	CASIPNIGNEQFF